What follows are 28 T cell receptor beta chains derived from one specimen sequenced in a study of beta chain features in type 1 diabetes. Isolated RNA was reverse transcribed in full, so expressed TCRB transcripts were sequenced. The method was immunoSEQ multiplex PCR; TCRdb's version includes in-frame clones alone and lacks a portion of them. The data hold 900,000 or so clones, with about a sixth observed a single time. Input material: naive CD4+ T cells from blood. The receptor source for this set is a woman younger than 30 in good health.

This chain joins TRBV28 and TRBJ1-5; D unresolved. Germline CDR1 reads MDHEN; CDR2 reads SYDVKM. Trimming took 7 bases from V and 0 from J, leaving 13 bases between them. The CDR3 is 15 residues long. CDR3 in amino acids: CASIMGSLSNQPQHF. The CDR3 coding sequence is TGTGCCAGCATCATGGGTTCACTTAGCAATCAGCCCCAGCATTTT.

This clone has a handful of counts. The V call is TRBV7-6, the J call TRBJ1-3; D call uncertain. Trimming removed 5 bases at V and 2 bases at J, with 10 bases between. Germline CDR1 SGHVS, CDR2 FNYEAQ. This CDR3 spans 14 amino acids. The CDR3 loop reads CASSEPYPGNTIYF. For the CDR3, the DNA is TGTGCCAGCAGCGAGCCCTACCCTGGAAACACCATATATTTT.

This clone was picked up a small number of times. The gene calls are TRBV6-5 and TRBJ2-3; D is undetermined. CDR1 is MNHEY, CDR2 SVGAGI, per germline. The length of the CDR3 is 11 residues. V lost 4 bases, J lost 8 bases, and 7 bases lay in between. CDR3 loop: CASSSRTTQYF. The CDR3 DNA follows: TGTGCCAGCAGTTCTAGGACTACGCAGTATTTT.

This clone came up a few times. The chain has TRBV4-2 and TRBJ2-5, with D perhaps TRBD1 or TRBD2 (6 bases each). The CDR3 extends over 16 amino acids. Germline CDR1 is LGHNA and CDR2 is YNFKEQ. The germline V and J ends were trimmed by 1 base and 2 bases, with 14 bases remaining between them. CDR3 sequence reads: CASSQVRGQGQETQYF. The CDR3 coding sequence is TGTGCCAGCAGCCAAGTACGGGGGCAAGGTCAAGAGACCCAGTACTTC.

Only a few counts were recorded for this clone. V is TRBV10-3 and J is TRBJ2-1; D is possibly TRBD2 (7 bases). Trimming shortened V by 5 bases and J by 5 bases, and 13 bases separated the two germline ends. Germline V gene lookup returns CDR1 ENHRY and CDR2 SYGVKD. This CDR3 contains 14 residues. The CDR3 coding sequence is TGTGCCATCAGTTTCGGGGGGCCGGACAATGAGCAGTTCTTC. Amino acids: CAISFGGPDNEQFF.

Only a few counts were recorded for this clone. V is TRBV4-3 and J is TRBJ2-5; a possible D gene is TRBD2 (6 bases). V lost 0 bases and J 5 bases, leaving 10 bases between the germline ends. Germline loops: CDR1 LGHNA, CDR2 YSLEER. The CDR3 loop spans 14 amino acids. The CDR3 DNA follows: TGCGCCAGCAGCCAAGATGCGGGGCTGGAGACCCAGTACTTC. It encodes CASSQDAGLETQYF.

This clone was detected only a few times. DNA for the CDR3: TGTGCCAGCAGTGAATGGGCTAGCGGGATGACCTACAATGAGCAGTTCTTC. It codes for CASSEWASGMTYNEQFF. The rearrangement joins TRBV6-1 to TRBJ2-1; 9 nucleotides align to TRBD2. The CDR3 runs 17 residues. The V gene end was trimmed by 2 bases and the J gene end by 2 bases; junction bases not matched to a gene: 7. CDR1 is MNHNS, CDR2 SASEGT, per germline.

This CDR3 is CASFAGARAEQFF. The DNA for the CDR3 is TGTGCCAGCTTTGCGGGAGCTCGTGCTGAGCAGTTCTTC. The chain joins TRBV28 to TRBJ2-1; 7 bases align to TRBD2. V dropped 8 bases and J dropped 9; count of bases not matched to a gene: 10. Per germline, CDR1 MDHEN and CDR2 SYDVKM. The CDR3 is made up of 13 amino acids.

This clone has more than one count but fewer than ten. The gene calls are TRBV7-8 and TRBJ1-2; D gene ambiguous. V was cut by 1 base and J by 2 bases, with 8 bases left in between. In germline, CDR1 is SGHVS, CDR2 FQNEAQ. The CDR3 runs to 14 residues. CDR3 residues: CASSLGHSNYGYTF. In DNA, the CDR3 is TGTGCCAGCAGCTTAGGTCACAGCAACTATGGCTACACCTTC.

This clone came up a few times. V usage is TRBV7-2 and J usage is TRBJ2-5; D gene uncertain. The CDR3 is 13 amino acids. The V end was cut by 7 bases, the J end by 4 bases, with 13 bases between. Looked up from germline, CDR1 is SGHTA and CDR2 is FQGNSA. CDR3 residues: CASTAAWAETQYF. CDR3 bases: TGTGCCAGCACCGCTGCATGGGCAGAGACCCAGTACTTC.

The table lists this clone with a few counts. The gene calls are TRBV11-2 and TRBJ2-3, with a tentative D call TRBD2 (5 bases). Germline CDR1 and CDR2: SGHAT and FQNNGV. V dropped 1 base and J dropped 6 bases, with 11 bases sitting between them. The CDR3 sequence is 14 residues long. The CDR3 sequence: CASSLGLLGDTQYF. For the CDR3, the DNA is TGTGCCAGCAGCTTAGGGCTACTAGGGGATACGCAGTATTTT.

This clone has a handful of counts. V gene TRBV10-3 combines with J gene TRBJ2-1, with 9 bases identical to TRBD1. The trim removed 6 bases at V and 1 base at J, leaving 13 bases unmatched. The CDR3 is 18 amino acids. Germline CDR1 reads ENHRY; CDR2 reads SYGVKD. CDR3 region: CAISLVNGTGFSYNEQFF. The CDR3 nucleotides read TGTGCCATCAGCTTAGTTAACGGGACAGGGTTTTCCTACAATGAGCAGTTCTTC.

In its sample, this clone was seen a few times. Other DNA sequences of this sample code for an identical CDR3. CDR3 bases: TGTGCCAGCAGTATCCCCTACAATGAGCAGTTCTTC. Its protein product is CASSIPYNEQFF. The V call is TRBV28, the J call TRBJ2-1; D is uncertain. V lost 5 bases and J 2 bases, leaving 4 bases between the germline ends. Germline CDR1 is MDHEN and CDR2 is SYDVKM. CDR3 length: 12 residues.

The chain carries TRBV7-2 and TRBJ2-7, with 8 nucleotides matching TRBD2. From germline, CDR1 is SGHTA and CDR2 FQGNSA. V lost 1 base to trimming and J lost 1 base; unmatched junction nucleotides: 15. The CDR3 has 19 amino acids. The chain's CDR3 is CASSLGLWGAGADSYEQYF. The CDR3 region has the DNA TGTGCCAGCAGCTTAGGGTTATGGGGAGCGGGAGCCGATTCCTACGAGCAGTACTTC.

This chain connects TRBV6-5 to TRBJ2-3; no reliable D call. V lost 6 bases and J lost 6, with 10 bases in between. The CDR3 is made up of 12 amino acids. The germline V gene encodes CDR1 MNHEY and CDR2 SVGAGI. CDR3 in amino acids: CASSLKGDTQYF. The CDR3 nucleotides are TGTGCCAGCAGCCTTAAAGGGGATACGCAGTATTTT.

This clone showed up just a few times. This chain connects TRBV28 to TRBJ1-2, with TRBD1 identical over 8 bases. Per the germline V gene, CDR1 is MDHEN and CDR2 is SYDVKM. The CDR3 consists of 14 residues. The J segment lost 3 bases and the V segment lost 5 bases, leaving 5 bases of the junction unmatched. The CDR3: CASSPGGTHYGYTF. In nucleotides, the CDR3 is TGTGCCAGCAGTCCAGGGGGCACCCACTATGGCTACACCTTC.

This clone showed up just a few times. The V and J genes are TRBV27 and TRBJ2-2; D might be TRBD1 (6 bases). This CDR3 spans 19 amino acids. CDR1 is MNHEY, CDR2 SMNVEV, per germline (reference sequence). Between the trimmed V and J ends, which lost 3 bases and 0 bases, there was a span of 20 bases. As DNA, the CDR3 is TGTGCCAGCAGTTTCAAACTAGGCAGGGGACGGACGAACACCGGGGAGCTGTTTTTT. This gives the protein CASSFKLGRGRTNTGELFF.

The gene calls are TRBV29-1 and TRBJ2-7; 9 bases align to TRBD2. This CDR3 has 13 amino acids. V lost 4 bases, J lost 2 bases, and 3 bases stayed unmatched. Germline CDR1 reads SQVTM; CDR2 reads ANQGSEA. CDR3 coding DNA: TGCAGCGTTGCGGCGGGAGGGCCCTACGAGCAGTACTTC. This encodes CSVAAGGPYEQYF.

CDR3 nucleotide sequence: TGTGCCAGCAGCGACGGGACGAGGAGCGAGCAGTACTTC. Translation: CASSDGTRSEQYF. The chain links TRBV6-1 to TRBJ2-7; D could derive from TRBD1 or TRBD2 (5 bases each). This CDR3 spans 13 amino acids. Germline V gene data show CDR1 as MNHNS and CDR2 as SASEGT. V lost 6 bases to trimming and J lost 6 bases, with 15 bases between them.

The CDR3 spells CASSSGTAWGQEREQYF. DNA for the CDR3: TGCGCCAGCAGCTCGGGAACGGCGTGGGGACAGGAAAGAGAGCAGTACTTC. This chain connects TRBV5-1 to TRBJ2-7; 8 positions match TRBD1. Germline lookup yields CDR1 SGHRS and CDR2 YFSETQ. V shed 3 bases, J shed 7 bases, and the junction held 18 bases outside the gene matches. This CDR3 has 17 residues.

This rearrangement joins TRBV9 to TRBJ1-3, with a possible D match to TRBD1 (5 bases). V was pared by 2 bases and J by 4 bases, with 13 bases between. CDR1 is SGDLS, CDR2 YYNGEE, per germline. The CDR3 is 15 residues long. In DNA form, the CDR3 reads TGTGCCAGCAGCGTTTTGGGGGAACCCGGAAACACCATATATTTT. Protein: CASSVLGEPGNTIYF.

The chain recombines TRBV10-3 with TRBJ1-1; D is unclear. Per germline, CDR1 ENHRY and CDR2 SYGVKD. Trimming pared 3 bases from V and 4 bases from J, leaving 24 bases between. This CDR3 has 18 amino acids. The CDR3 reads CAISDGWPGGRRGTEAFF. CDR3 in DNA: TGTGCCATCAGTGACGGGTGGCCGGGAGGCAGGCGGGGCACTGAAGCTTTCTTT.

The chain employs TRBV28 and TRBJ2-7; the D is unclear. V gave up 1 base and J gave up 5 bases, with 12 bases separating them. Germline CDR1 is MDHEN and CDR2 is SYDVKM. This CDR3 is 14 amino acids long. The chain's CDR3 is CASSLFQESDEQYF. CDR3 nucleotide sequence: TGTGCCAGCAGTTTATTTCAGGAGTCGGACGAGCAGTACTTC.

This chain connects TRBV5-8 to TRBJ2-7, with unresolved D. V was cut by 4 bases and J by 6 bases, with 11 bases left in between. The germline gives CDR1 SGHTS, CDR2 YDEGEE. The CDR3 covers 12 residues. The CDR3 DNA reads TGTGCCAGCAGCCCCCTGGGCGCCGAGCAGTACTTC. This encodes CASSPLGAEQYF.

This clone was seen more than once but under ten times. The chain carries TRBV5-6 and TRBJ2-2, with 7 bases fitting TRBD1. Germline-derived CDR1 and CDR2 are SGHDT and YYEEEE. The length of the CDR3 is 18 residues. The V and J ends lost 4 bases and 1 base, in that order; junction bases with no gene match: 13. CDR3: CASSRQGTALVNTGELFF. The DNA for the CDR3 is TGTGCCAGCAGCCGGCAGGGGACAGCCCTAGTGAACACCGGGGAGCTGTTTTTT. The variable domain in full, with the rest retrieved from reference TRBV5-6 and TRBJ2-2, is DAGVTQSPTHLIKTRGQQVTLRCSPKSGHDTVSWYQQALGQGPQFIFQYYEEEERQRGNFPDRFSGHQFPNYSSELNVNALLLGDSALYLCASSRQGTALVNTGELFFGEGSRLTVL.

The CDR3 is CASSLDGGSGETQYF. The CDR3 region has the DNA TGTGCCAGCAGCTTGGATGGGGGTTCGGGAGAGACCCAGTACTTC. The chain couples TRBV5-4 to TRBJ2-5; D tentatively fits TRBD1 or TRBD2 (5 bases each). Germline V gene sequence: CDR1 SGHNT, CDR2 YYREEE (reference sequence). V dropped 0 bases and J dropped 4 bases, with 13 bases sitting between them. CDR3 length: 15 residues.

The J gene is TRBJ2-5, the V gene TRBV4-2; 11 bases line up with TRBD2. V was clipped by 3 bases and J by 2 bases; unmatched bases: 5. This CDR3 spans 16 amino acids. Germline V gene data show CDR1 as LGHNA and CDR2 as YNFKEQ. The CDR3 spells CASSHGGTSGQETQYF. In DNA form, the CDR3 reads TGTGCCAGCAGCCATGGGGGGACTAGCGGACAAGAGACCCAGTACTTC.

This chain joins TRBV7-3 and TRBJ2-7; D not resolved. The CDR3 spans 13 residues. V dropped 0 bases and J dropped 4 bases, with 7 bases sitting between them. CDR1 is SGHTA, CDR2 FQGTGA, per germline. The CDR3 DNA sequence: TGTGCCAGCAGCTTAACAGCTGGGTACGAGCAGTACTTC. It is translated as CASSLTAGYEQYF.